The source of this T cell receptor (beta chain) is a study of graft-versus-host responses after intestinal transplantation. Study conclusions and caveats: Recipient marrow harbored GvH clones, some of which surfaced first in ileum or blood.

Turning to this clone: As yet, its antigen is unknown.

TCRdb's copy holds only in-frame clones and misses some; the assay was immunoSEQ multiplex PCR. Here the sample spans about 150,000 clones, about 90% being singletons. Germline V gene lookup returns CDR1 MDHEN and CDR2 SYDVKM. The CDR3 has 18 residues. The V end was cut by 3 bases, the J end by 4 bases, with 22 bases between. Sequences were derived from unstimulated CD4+ T cells sorted from spleen or lymph node cells, sampled before intestinal transplant. The TCR was taken from a human donor who received an intestinal transplant. This rearrangement joins TRBV28 to TRBJ1-5, with D maybe TRBD1 (6 bases). The CDR3 is CASSFRGANPRLNQPQHF. The CDR3 nucleotides are TGTGCCAGCAGTTTTAGGGGGGCGAACCCGCGGTTGAATCAGCCCCAGCATTTT. The variable domain in full, with the rest retrieved from reference TRBV28 and TRBJ1-5, is DVKVTQSSRYLVKRTGEKVFLECVQDMDHENMFWYRQDPGLGLRLIYFSYDVKMKEKGDIPEGYSVSREKKERFSLILESASTNQTSMYLCASSFRGANPRLNQPQHFGDGTRLSIL.